The present T cell receptor beta chain was sequenced within a study of cytomegalovirus exposure and HLA in healthy donors. Worth noting for this clone: Germline is not matched at one junction end, which may reflect a read error.

PCR used 60 Vbeta primers and 13 Jbeta primers. Clones were read by immunoSEQ multiplex PCR, and TCRdb kept only the in-frame ones, dropping some. The data hold about 140,000 clones, with roughly 65% observed a single time. This CDR3 region has 16 residues. Germline V CDR1 and CDR2: SGHRS, YFSETQ. The V gene is TRBV5-1, the J gene TRBJ1-5, with TRBD1 as a possible D gene (6 bases). Material: PBMCs. The clonotype originates from a woman aged 25 to 39 in good health and CMV-seronegative. The CDR3 reads CANTDGQCGCNQPQHF. The CDR3 DNA reads as TGCGCCAATACCGACGGACAGTGTGGGTGCAACCAGCCCCAGCATTTT.